The 5 T cell receptor beta chains listed next were all sequenced from one sample in a study of control samples from healthy donors and cancer patients. Profiling relied on immunoSEQ multiplex PCR, and the TCRdb table lists in-frame clones only, not all of them. The sample includes tens of thousands of clones, around 90% seen only once; the top ten take around 3.6%. The sequenced sample consisted of blood. These receptors were obtained from a woman in her 50s in good health.

This chain connects TRBV21-1 to TRBJ2-1; the table calls TRBD1, which could not be checked here. TRBV21-1 is annotated as a pseudogene. The CDR3 runs 14 residues. The CDR3: CASTGTGVYNEQFF. Here the CDR3 DNA reads TGTGCCAGCACCGGGACAGGGGTATACAATGAGCAGTTCTTC.

The V gene is TRBV6-5, the J gene TRBJ1-1, with D perhaps TRBD1 (6 bases). The CDR3 runs to 13 residues. V lost 6 bases, J lost 0 bases, and 8 bases lay in between. Per germline, CDR1 MNHEY and CDR2 SVGAGI. The CDR3 DNA sequence: TGTGCCAGCAGCCGGGGGCTGAACACTGAAGCTTTCTTT. It is translated as CASSRGLNTEAFF.

The chain uses TRBV27 and TRBJ1-4; a weak D match, TRBD1 (6 bases). Trimming removed 3 bases from V and 9 bases from J, with 11 bases in between. CDR1 and CDR2 from the germline V gene are MNHEY and SMNVEV (reference sequence). This CDR3 spans 13 amino acids. The CDR3 DNA sequence: TGTGCCAGCAGTTTGGGCTGGGGGCAAAAACTGTTTTTT. The encoded protein is CASSLGWGQKLFF.

This chain uses TRBV10-3 with TRBJ1-6; 10 bases align to TRBD1. Germline loops: CDR1 ENHRY, CDR2 SYGVKD. Trimming removed 8 bases from V and 10 bases from J; junction bases left unmatched: 5. CDR3 length equals 13 residues. Written as DNA, the CDR3 is TGTGCCATCGGACAGGGGGAGGGGTCACCCCTCCACTTT. Residues: CAIGQGEGSPLHF.

The chain carries TRBV15 and TRBJ2-7; D is possibly TRBD1 (6 bases). Germline lookup yields CDR1 LNHNV and CDR2 YYDKDF (reference sequence). This CDR3 is 16 amino acids long. Trimming pared 2 bases from V and 3 bases from J, leaving 17 bases between. CDR3 loop: CATSRSKGQLNYEQYF. The CDR3, as DNA: TGTGCCACCAGCAGAAGTAAGGGACAACTGAACTACGAGCAGTACTTC.